The T cell receptor beta chain described here comes from a study of early T cells in non-severe SARS-CoV-2 infection. Germline CDR1 and CDR2: SGHTS and YDEGEE. The CDR3 has 15 amino acids. Trimming cost V 2 bases and J 5 bases; bases outside gene matches: 4. TCRdb fed the 5' RACE reads into MiXCR, producing one record per CDR3 protein. The sample has roughly 56,000 distinct CDR3 sequences; over 9.5% are singletons. This clonotype was found many times. The chain employs TRBV5-8 and TRBJ2-1; 10 bases line up with TRBD2. The TCR originated in an adult who was a healthcare worker with PCR-confirmed SARS-CoV-2 infection or an uninfected control (not recorded which). Sequencing used whole blood. Here the CDR3 DNA reads TGTGCCAGCAGCTTAGGAAGCGGGAGGGACAATGAGCAGTTCTTC. This translates into CASSLGSGRDNEQFF.